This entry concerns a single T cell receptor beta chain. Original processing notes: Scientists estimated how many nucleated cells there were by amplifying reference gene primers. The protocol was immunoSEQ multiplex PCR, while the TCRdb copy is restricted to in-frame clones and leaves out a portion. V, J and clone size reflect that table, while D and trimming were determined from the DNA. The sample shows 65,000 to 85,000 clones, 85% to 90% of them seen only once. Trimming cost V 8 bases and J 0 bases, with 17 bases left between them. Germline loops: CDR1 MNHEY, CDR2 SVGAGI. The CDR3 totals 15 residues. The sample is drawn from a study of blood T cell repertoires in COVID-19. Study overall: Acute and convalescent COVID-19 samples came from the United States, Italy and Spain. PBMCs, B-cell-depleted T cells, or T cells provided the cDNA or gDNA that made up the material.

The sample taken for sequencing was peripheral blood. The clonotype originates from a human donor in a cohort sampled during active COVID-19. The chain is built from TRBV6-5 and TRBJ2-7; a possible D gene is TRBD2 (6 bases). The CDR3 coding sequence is TGTGCCAGCCGTCCGGCGGGGTCAAGCTCCTACGAGCAGTACTTC. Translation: CASRPAGSSSYEQYF.